These 12 T cell receptor beta chains share one sample of origin, sequenced in a study of monozygotic twins with inflammatory bowel disease (dated 2019 in TCRdb). To prepare the library, 5' RACE was applied. Sequencing instrument: Illumina HiSeq 2500. Each entry corresponds to one CDR3 protein sequence from reads that TCRdb reprocessed, and DNA is not given. The sample's own table lists roughly 100,000 distinct CDR3 sequences. Roughly 1.8% of the sample comes from the top ten. Source material: blood. These receptors originate from a human donor with ulcerative colitis or Crohn's disease, or a healthy co-twin of an affected twin (not recorded which).

The V call is TRBV12-3 or TRBV12-4, the J call TRBJ2-3; checking the TCRdb D call of TRBD1 is not possible without DNA. CDR3 size: 15 residues. The chain's CDR3 is CASSTPRREGDTQYF.

This sequence joins TRBV6-2 or TRBV6-3 and TRBJ2-7; the TRBD1 assignment by TCRdb is unverifiable without DNA. The germline gives CDR1 MNHEY, CDR2 SVGEGT. The CDR3 loop spans 16 amino acids. CDR3 region: CASAQGSRRPTYEQYF.

The gene calls are TRBV7-9 and TRBJ2-3. From germline, CDR1 is SEHNR and CDR2 FQNEAQ (reference sequence). The CDR3 is 12 amino acids. The CDR3 protein is CASSQPRDTQYF.

The chain links TRBV7-3 to TRBJ2-5; TCRdb reports TRBD1, a call that lacks DNA to check it against. The germline CDR1 and CDR2 sequences are SGHTA and FQGTGA. The CDR3 contains 16 residues. The CDR3 sequence: CASSLSGSGGGETQYF.

The chain links TRBV6-4 to TRBJ2-3; TCRdb reports TRBD2, a call that lacks DNA to check it against. CDR1 is MRHNA and CDR2 is SNTAGT in the germline V gene. The CDR3 sequence is 15 residues long. This chain's CDR3 is CASSSTSGGTDTQYF.

The V gene is TRBV5-6, the J gene TRBJ2-1. From germline, CDR1 is SGHDT and CDR2 YYEEEE. The CDR3 totals 14 residues. The chain's CDR3 is CASSFSGTYNEQFF.

The chain has TRBV20-1 and TRBJ2-5; no DNA is available, so the TRBD2 call from TCRdb remains unchecked. CDR3 length equals 13 residues. CDR1 DFQATT and CDR2 SNEGSKA come from the germline V gene (reference sequence). This chain's CDR3 is CSASSSVQETQYF.

The V gene is TRBV11-3, the J gene TRBJ2-2; TCRdb lists TRBD1, though no DNA is available to test this call. Germline CDR1 and CDR2: SGHNT and YENEEA. The CDR3 runs 14 residues. The chain's CDR3 is CASSLGTGIGELFF.

V is TRBV5-6 and J is TRBJ2-7; absent DNA, TCRdb's TRBD2 call cannot be checked. The CDR3 has 17 amino acids. Germline assignment: CDR1 SGHDT and CDR2 YYEEEE. The CDR3 is CASSWGGTSGRPYEQYF.

The CDR3 sequence: CASSPRRVEDGQYF. The chain is built from TRBV5-6 and TRBJ2-7. In germline, CDR1 is SGHDT, CDR2 YYEEEE. This CDR3 has 14 amino acids.

The J gene is TRBJ2-6, the V gene TRBV18; TCRdb names TRBD1, which stays unverified in the absence of DNA. The CDR3 consists of 18 residues. Germline V gene sequence: CDR1 KGHSH, CDR2 LQKENI. CDR3 region: CASSPQEQASSGANVLTF.

The chain combines TRBV20-1 with TRBJ2-4; the D call from TCRdb, TRBD1, cannot be confirmed without DNA. The V gene's germline CDR1 is DFQATT and CDR2 SNEGSKA (reference sequence). The CDR3 is made up of 14 amino acids. CDR3 sequence: CSAYDRGAKNIQYF.